These T cell receptor beta chains were read from a single sample in a study of graft-versus-host responses after intestinal transplantation. Profiled with immunoSEQ multiplex PCR; TCRdb holds only in-frame clones, not every one. This table has about 100,000 clones, about 89% appearing once. Which antigens these TCRs recognize remains unknown. The sample in question was unstimulated CD8+ T cells sorted from spleen or lymph node cells, obtained before intestinal transplant. These receptors originate from a human donor who received an intestinal transplant. Both conserved end residues are part of each CDR3. The order of the fields is clone size, D gene, J gene, V gene, CDR3 DNA, CDR3 protein. D genes are given only for firm matches. Some rows mark clone size as missing; the rest say once, few, many or name a class of expanded clone.

size: NA; D: NA; J: TRBJ1-1; V: TRBV5-1; DNA: TGCGCCAGCAGCTTGGCGCCCCCCGGAAAAGCTTTCTTT; CDR3: CASSLAPPGKAFF
size: NA; D: TRBD1; J: TRBJ1-6; V: TRBV4-1; DNA: TGCGCCAGCAGCCAAGAGGGCAGGGGGACCCAAAATTCACCCCTCCACTTT; CDR3: CASSQEGRGTQNSPLHF
size: NA; D: NA; J: TRBJ2-5; V: TRBV11-2; DNA: TGTGCCAGCAGGAGAAGAGAGACCCAGTACTTC; CDR3: CASRRRETQYF
size: NA; D: NA; J: TRBJ2-1; V: TRBV9; DNA: TGTGCCAGCAGCGTGGAACAGGATGAGCAGTTCTTC; CDR3: CASSVEQDEQFF
size: NA; D: NA; J: TRBJ2-3; V: TRBV2; DNA: TGTGCCAGCAGCACGCGGGGTTTAAGCACAGATACGCAGTATTTT; CDR3: CASSTRGLSTDTQYF
size: NA; D: NA; J: TRBJ1-6; V: TRBV7-6; DNA: TGTGCCAGCAGCTTAGGTGGGGCCGGTTCACCCCTCCACTTT; CDR3: CASSLGGAGSPLHF
size: NA; D: NA; J: TRBJ1-2; V: TRBV27; DNA: TGTGCCAGCAGCTCCGGGGGGCCCAACTATGGCTACACCTTC; CDR3: CASSSGGPNYGYTF
size: once; D: NA; J: TRBJ2-1; V: TRBV15; DNA: TGTGCCACCAGCAGAGACGGGGGCCTCAATGAGCAGTTCTTC; CDR3: CATSRDGGLNEQFF
size: NA; D: NA; J: TRBJ2-7; V: TRBV6-5; DNA: TGTGCCAGCAGGGAAACAGGGAGTCCGACCTACGAGCAGTACTTC; CDR3: CASRETGSPTYEQYF
size: NA; D: NA; J: TRBJ2-1; V: TRBV29-1; DNA: TGCAGCGTTGAAGAGGTGTTCGGTGAGCAGTTCTTC; CDR3: CSVEEVFGEQFF
size: NA; D: NA; J: TRBJ2-7; V: TRBV5-1; DNA: TGCGCCAGCAGACGCACATGGCGGTACGAGCAGTACTTC; CDR3: CASRRTWRYEQYF
size: NA; D: NA; J: TRBJ1-2; V: TRBV19; DNA: TGTGCCAGTAGAATAGGTGGATCCTATGGCTACACCTTC; CDR3: CASRIGGSYGYTF
size: NA; D: NA; J: TRBJ2-5; V: TRBV14; DNA: TGTGCCAGCAGCCCCCCAGGGGAGGAGACCCAGTACTTC; CDR3: CASSPPGEETQYF
size: NA; D: NA; J: TRBJ2-5; V: TRBV25-1; DNA: TGTGCCAGCAGTGCCCTCGAACGGGCCACCCGGGAGACCCAGTACTTC; CDR3: CASSALERATRETQYF
size: NA; D: TRBD2; J: TRBJ2-3; V: TRBV10-1; DNA: TGCGCCAGCAGTGAATCACTAGCGGAATTCACAGATACGCAGTATTTT; CDR3: CASSESLAEFTDTQYF
size: once; D: NA; J: TRBJ1-6; V: TRBV2; DNA: TGTGCCAGCAGTGCCGCGGAAGGGAAAGATTCACCCCTCCACTTT; CDR3: CASSAAEGKDSPLHF
size: NA; D: TRBD1; J: TRBJ2-7; V: TRBV29-1; DNA: TGCAGCGTGACAGGGCTTGCGCAGAGCAGTTACGAGCAGTACTTC; CDR3: CSVTGLAQSSYEQYF
size: NA; D: NA; J: TRBJ2-3; V: TRBV5-6; DNA: TGTGCCAGCAGCTTCCAAGATACGCAGTATTTT; CDR3: CASSFQDTQYF
size: once; D: TRBD2; J: TRBJ2-1; V: TRBV7-2; DNA: TGTGCCAGCAGCAAAGGACCGGGACTAGCGGGGGGTGCCTACAATGAGCAGTTCTTC; CDR3: CASSKGPGLAGGAYNEQFF
size: NA; D: TRBD2; J: TRBJ2-3; V: TRBV29-1; DNA: TGCAGCGCCAAAAGCCCGGGACTAGCGGCGGAGGATACGCAGTATTTT; CDR3: CSAKSPGLAAEDTQYF
size: few; D: TRBD1; J: TRBJ2-7; V: TRBV7-9; DNA: TGTGCCAGCAGCCCGAGGGACAGCTCAAGTTACGAGCAGTACTTC; CDR3: CASSPRDSSSYEQYF
size: NA; D: NA; J: TRBJ2-5; V: TRBV28; DNA: TGTGCCAGCAGTTTATTAGACACGCAAGAGACCCAGTACTTC; CDR3: CASSLLDTQETQYF
size: NA; D: TRBD1; J: TRBJ1-4; V: TRBV5-1; DNA: TGCGCCAGCAGCCCCAGGGGGCACGGCAGGGCTAATGAAAAACTGTTTTTT; CDR3: CASSPRGHGRANEKLFF
size: NA; D: TRBD2; J: TRBJ2-2; V: TRBV10-3; DNA: TGTGCCATCAGTGACCCTAGCGGGGGGCCGGGCACCGGGGAGCTGTTTTTT; CDR3: CAISDPSGGPGTGELFF
size: once; D: TRBD1; J: TRBJ2-7; V: TRBV6-6; DNA: TGTGCCAGCAGTAACCCGAGGGACAGGGAGACCTACGAGCAGTACTTC; CDR3: CASSNPRDRETYEQYF
size: once; D: NA; J: TRBJ2-5; V: TRBV6-5; DNA: TGTGCCAGCAGTTACGATCTATCGGGGTACCAAGAGACCCAGTACTTC; CDR3: CASSYDLSGYQETQYF
size: NA; D: NA; J: TRBJ1-1; V: TRBV6-1; DNA: TGTGCCAGCAGCCCAAGAATGGTGAACACTGAAGCTTTCTTT; CDR3: CASSPRMVNTEAFF
size: NA; D: NA; J: TRBJ2-1; V: TRBV5-5; DNA: TGTGCCAGCAGCTTGTCCAGGGAAGCCTACAATGAGCAGTTCTTC; CDR3: CASSLSREAYNEQFF
size: NA; D: NA; J: TRBJ1-1; V: TRBV7-9; DNA: TGTGCCAGCAGCTCATTCGGTGGCAGGGGCACTGAAGCTTTCTTT; CDR3: CASSSFGGRGTEAFF
size: NA; D: TRBD1; J: TRBJ2-7; V: TRBV9; DNA: TGTGCCAGCAGCGTAGAAGGGACAGGGCATTTACAGTACTTC; CDR3: CASSVEGTGHLQYF
size: NA; D: NA; J: TRBJ2-1; V: TRBV27; DNA: TGTGCCAGCAGTTTATCGATATTGGGTTACAATGAGCAGTTCTTC; CDR3: CASSLSILGYNEQFF
size: NA; D: NA; J: TRBJ2-1; V: TRBV10-2; DNA: TGCGCCAGCAGTGAGTTGTCAGCTAAATTATACAATGAGCAGTTCTTC; CDR3: CASSELSAKLYNEQFF
size: NA; D: TRBD2; J: TRBJ2-2; V: TRBV28; DNA: TGTGCCAGCAGCCAGACTAGCGGGTTAAACACCGGGGAGCTGTTTTTT; CDR3: CASSQTSGLNTGELFF
size: once; D: NA; J: TRBJ2-7; V: TRBV18; DNA: TGTGCCAGCTCACCCGCAGGAACCGCCTACGAGCAGTACTTC; CDR3: CASSPAGTAYEQYF
size: NA; D: TRBD2; J: TRBJ2-3; V: TRBV11-2; DNA: TGTGCCAGCAGCTCCGCAGGTACTAGCGGGGAAACGCAGTATTTT; CDR3: CASSSAGTSGETQYF
size: NA; D: NA; J: TRBJ1-1; V: TRBV7-6; DNA: TGTGCCAGCAGCTTATCAAACATGGGGGGCTGGACTGAAGCTTTCTTT; CDR3: CASSLSNMGGWTEAFF
size: NA; D: NA; J: TRBJ2-7; V: TRBV27; DNA: TGTGCCAGCGGAGTCGGACAGTCCTACGAGCAGTACTTC; CDR3: CASGVGQSYEQYF
size: NA; D: NA; J: TRBJ2-7; V: TRBV16; DNA: TGTGCCAGCAGCCAATCTTCCAGCACCTACGAGCAGTACTTC; CDR3: CASSQSSSTYEQYF
size: NA; D: NA; J: TRBJ1-1; V: TRBV12-5; DNA: TGTGCTAGTGGTTTGGACACCGGGGAGTTGTACACTGAAGCTTTCTTT; CDR3: CASGLDTGELYTEAFF
size: NA; D: TRBD2; J: TRBJ2-5; V: TRBV11-2; DNA: TGTGCCAGCAGCTTTACTAGCGGGGAAGAGACCCAGTACTTC; CDR3: CASSFTSGEETQYF
size: once; D: NA; J: TRBJ1-4; V: TRBV30; DNA: TGTGCCTGGCATGACAGTAATGAAAAACTGTTTTTT; CDR3: CAWHDSNEKLFF